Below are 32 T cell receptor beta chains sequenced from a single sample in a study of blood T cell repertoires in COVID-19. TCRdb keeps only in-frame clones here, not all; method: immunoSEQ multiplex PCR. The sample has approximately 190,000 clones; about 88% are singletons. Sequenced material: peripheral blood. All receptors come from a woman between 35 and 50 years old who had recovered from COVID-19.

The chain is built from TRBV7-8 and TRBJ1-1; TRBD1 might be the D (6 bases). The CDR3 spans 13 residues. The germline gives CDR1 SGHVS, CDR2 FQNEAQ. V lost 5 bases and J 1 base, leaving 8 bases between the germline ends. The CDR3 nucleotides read TGTGCCAGCAGCGCGGACAGGAACACTGAAGCTTTCTTT. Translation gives CASSADRNTEAFF.

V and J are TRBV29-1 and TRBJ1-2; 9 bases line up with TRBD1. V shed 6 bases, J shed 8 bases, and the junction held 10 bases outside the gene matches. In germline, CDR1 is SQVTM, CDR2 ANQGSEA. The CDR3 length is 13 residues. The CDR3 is CSVAGTGFLGYTF. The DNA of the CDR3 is TGCAGCGTAGCCGGGACAGGGTTTCTGGGCTACACCTTC.

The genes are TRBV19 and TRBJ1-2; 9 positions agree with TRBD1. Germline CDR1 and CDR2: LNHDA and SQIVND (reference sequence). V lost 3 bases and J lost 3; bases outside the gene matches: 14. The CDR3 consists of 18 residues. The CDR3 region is CASSITLVRDREDYGYTF. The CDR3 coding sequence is TGTGCCAGTAGTATCACATTGGTTCGGGACAGGGAAGACTATGGCTACACCTTC.

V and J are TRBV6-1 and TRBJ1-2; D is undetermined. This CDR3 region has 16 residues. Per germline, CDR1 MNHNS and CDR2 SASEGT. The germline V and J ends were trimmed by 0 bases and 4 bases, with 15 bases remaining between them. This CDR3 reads CASSEAPRGWGYGYTF. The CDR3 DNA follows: TGTGCCAGCAGTGAAGCGCCTCGGGGTTGGGGCTATGGCTACACCTTC.

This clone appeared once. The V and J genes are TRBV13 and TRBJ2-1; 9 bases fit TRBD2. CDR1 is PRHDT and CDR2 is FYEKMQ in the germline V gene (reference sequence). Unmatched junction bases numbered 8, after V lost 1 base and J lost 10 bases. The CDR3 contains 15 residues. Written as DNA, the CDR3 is TGTGCCAGCAGCTTAGCCGCGGGAGGGCCTGTGGAGCAGTTCTTC. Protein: CASSLAAGGPVEQFF. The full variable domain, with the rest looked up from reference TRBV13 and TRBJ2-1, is AAGVIQSPRHLIKEKRETATLKCYPIPRHDTVYWYQQGPGQDPQFLISFYEKMQSDKGSIPDRFSAQQFSDYHSELNMSSLELGDSALYFCASSLAAGGPVEQFFGPGTRLTVL.

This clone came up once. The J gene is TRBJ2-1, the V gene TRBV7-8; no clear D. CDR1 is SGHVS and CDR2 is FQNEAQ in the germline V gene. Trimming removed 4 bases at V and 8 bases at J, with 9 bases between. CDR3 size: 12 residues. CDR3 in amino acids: CASSSFTDEQFF. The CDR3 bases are TGTGCCAGCAGCTCCTTTACTGATGAGCAGTTCTTC.

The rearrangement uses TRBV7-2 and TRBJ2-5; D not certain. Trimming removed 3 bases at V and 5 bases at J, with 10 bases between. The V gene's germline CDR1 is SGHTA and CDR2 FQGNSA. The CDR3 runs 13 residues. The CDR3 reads CASSFDPAETQYF. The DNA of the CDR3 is TGTGCCAGCAGCTTCGATCCCGCGGAGACCCAGTACTTC.

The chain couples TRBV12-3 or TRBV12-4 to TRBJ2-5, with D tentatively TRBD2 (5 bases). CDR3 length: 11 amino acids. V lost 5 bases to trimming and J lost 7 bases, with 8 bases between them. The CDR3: CASSPGGTQYF. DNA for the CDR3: TGTGCCAGCAGTCCTGGAGGGACCCAGTACTTC.

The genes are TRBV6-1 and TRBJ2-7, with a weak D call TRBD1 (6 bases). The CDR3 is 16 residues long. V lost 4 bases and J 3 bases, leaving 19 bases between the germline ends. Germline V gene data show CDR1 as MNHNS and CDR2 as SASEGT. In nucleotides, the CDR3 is TGTGCCAGCAGTGGGGTAGGGTCCGACAGGATCTACGAGCAGTACTTC. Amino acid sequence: CASSGVGSDRIYEQYF.

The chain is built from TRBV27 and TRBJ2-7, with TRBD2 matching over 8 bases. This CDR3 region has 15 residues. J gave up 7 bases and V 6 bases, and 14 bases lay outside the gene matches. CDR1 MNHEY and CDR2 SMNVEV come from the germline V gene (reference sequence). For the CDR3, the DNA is TGTGCCAGCAGAACCGACGGGAGGGCCTCGGGGGAGCAGTACTTC. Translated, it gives CASRTDGRASGEQYF.

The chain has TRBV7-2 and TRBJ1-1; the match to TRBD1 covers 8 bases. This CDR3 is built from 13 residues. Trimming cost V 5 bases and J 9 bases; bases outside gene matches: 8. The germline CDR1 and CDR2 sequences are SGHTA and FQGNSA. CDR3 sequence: CASSPRDRRQAFF. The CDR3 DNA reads TGTGCCAGCAGCCCGCGGGACAGGAGACAAGCTTTCTTT.

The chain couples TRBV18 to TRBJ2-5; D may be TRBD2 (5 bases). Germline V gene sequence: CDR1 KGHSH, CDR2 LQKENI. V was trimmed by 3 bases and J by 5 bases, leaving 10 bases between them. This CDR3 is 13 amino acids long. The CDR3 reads CASSPSGWETQYF. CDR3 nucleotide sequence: TGTGCCAGCTCACCCTCGGGGTGGGAGACCCAGTACTTC.

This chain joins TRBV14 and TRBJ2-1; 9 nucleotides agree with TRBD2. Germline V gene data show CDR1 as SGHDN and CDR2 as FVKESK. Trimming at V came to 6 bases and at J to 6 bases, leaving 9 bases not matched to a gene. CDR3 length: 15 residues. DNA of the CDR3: TGTGCCAGCAGGAAAATAGCGGGAGAGGGCAATGAGCAGTTCTTC. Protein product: CASRKIAGEGNEQFF. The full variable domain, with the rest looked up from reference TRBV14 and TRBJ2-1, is EAGVTQFPSHSVIEKGQTVTLRCDPISGHDNLYWYRRVMGKEIKFLLHFVKESKQDESGMPNNRFLAERTGGTYSTLKVQPAELEDSGVYFCASRKIAGEGNEQFFGPGTRLTVL.

CDR3 sequence reads: CASSQDGTGAIDTQYF. In DNA, the CDR3 is TGCGCCAGCAGCCAAGATGGGACAGGGGCGATAGATACGCAGTATTTT. This chain connects TRBV4-3 to TRBJ2-3; 10 bases are a match to TRBD1. Trimming cost V 0 bases and J 5 bases; bases outside gene matches: 5. This CDR3 contains 16 residues. Looked up from germline, CDR1 is LGHNA and CDR2 is YSLEER.

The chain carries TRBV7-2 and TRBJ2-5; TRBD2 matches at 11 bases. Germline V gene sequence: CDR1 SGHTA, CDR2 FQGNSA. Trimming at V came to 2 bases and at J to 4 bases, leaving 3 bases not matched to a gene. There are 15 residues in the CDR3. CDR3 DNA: TGTGCCAGCAGCTTAACTAGCGGGAGTGGAGAGACCCAGTACTTC. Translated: CASSLTSGSGETQYF.

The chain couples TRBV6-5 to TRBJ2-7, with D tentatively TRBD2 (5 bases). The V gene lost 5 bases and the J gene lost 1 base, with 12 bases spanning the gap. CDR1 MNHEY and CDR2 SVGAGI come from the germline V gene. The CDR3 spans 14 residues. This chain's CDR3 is CASSSSAESYEQYF. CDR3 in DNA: TGTGCCAGCAGTAGTAGCGCCGAATCCTACGAGCAGTACTTC.

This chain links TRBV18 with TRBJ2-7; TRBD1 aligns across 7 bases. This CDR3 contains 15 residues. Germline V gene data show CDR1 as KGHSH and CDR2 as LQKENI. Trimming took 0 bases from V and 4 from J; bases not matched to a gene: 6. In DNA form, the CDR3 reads TGTGCCAGCTCACCACCGGCCAGGGGGACGTACGAGCAGTACTTC. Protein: CASSPPARGTYEQYF.

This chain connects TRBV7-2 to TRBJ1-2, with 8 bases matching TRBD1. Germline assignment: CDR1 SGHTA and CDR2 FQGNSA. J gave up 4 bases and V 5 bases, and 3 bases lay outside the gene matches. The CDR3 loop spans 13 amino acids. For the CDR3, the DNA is TGTGCCAGCAGCCCGGACAGGGCCTATGGCTACACCTTC. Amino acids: CASSPDRAYGYTF. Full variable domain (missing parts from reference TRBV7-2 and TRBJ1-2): GAGVSQSPSNKVTEKGKDVELRCDPISGHTALYWYRQSLGQGLEFLIYFQGNSAPDKSGLPSDRFSAERTGGSVSTLTIQRTQQEDSAVYLCASSPDRAYGYTFGSGTRLTVV.

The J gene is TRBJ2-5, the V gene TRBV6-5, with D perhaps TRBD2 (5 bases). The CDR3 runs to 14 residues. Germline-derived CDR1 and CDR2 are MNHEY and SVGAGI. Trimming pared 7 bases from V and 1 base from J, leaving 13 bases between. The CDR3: CASMYGDPQETQYF. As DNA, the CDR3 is TGTGCCAGCATGTACGGGGATCCCCAAGAGACCCAGTACTTC.

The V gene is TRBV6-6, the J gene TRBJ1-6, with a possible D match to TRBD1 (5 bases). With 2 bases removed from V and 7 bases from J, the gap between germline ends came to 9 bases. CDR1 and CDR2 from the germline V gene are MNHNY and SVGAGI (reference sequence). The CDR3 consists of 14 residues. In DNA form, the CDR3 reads TGTGCCAGCAGTTACATGGAGGGGAATTCACCCCTCCACTTT. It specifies CASSYMEGNSPLHF.

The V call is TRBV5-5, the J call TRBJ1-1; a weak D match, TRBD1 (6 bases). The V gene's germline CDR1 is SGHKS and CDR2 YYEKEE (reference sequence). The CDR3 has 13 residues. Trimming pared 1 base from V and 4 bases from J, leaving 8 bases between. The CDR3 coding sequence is TGTGCCAGCAGCTTGTGGACAGTCACTGAAGCTTTCTTT. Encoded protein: CASSLWTVTEAFF.

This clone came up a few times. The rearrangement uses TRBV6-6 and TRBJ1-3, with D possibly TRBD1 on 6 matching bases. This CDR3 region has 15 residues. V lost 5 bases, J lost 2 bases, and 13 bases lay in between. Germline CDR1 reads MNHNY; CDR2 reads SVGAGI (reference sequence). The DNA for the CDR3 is TGTGCCAGCAGTAAAACGACAGGCGCTGGAAACACCATATATTTT. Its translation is CASSKTTGAGNTIYF.

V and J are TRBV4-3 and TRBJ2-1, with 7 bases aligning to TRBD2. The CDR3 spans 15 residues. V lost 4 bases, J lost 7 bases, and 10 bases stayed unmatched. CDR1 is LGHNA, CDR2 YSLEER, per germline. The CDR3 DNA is TGCGCCAGCAGCCGAGGTAGCGGGCAAGGGAATGAGCAGTTCTTC. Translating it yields CASSRGSGQGNEQFF.

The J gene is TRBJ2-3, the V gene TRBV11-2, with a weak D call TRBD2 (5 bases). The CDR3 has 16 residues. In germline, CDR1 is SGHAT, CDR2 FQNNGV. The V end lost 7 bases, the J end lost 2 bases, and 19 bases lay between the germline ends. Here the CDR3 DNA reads TGTGCCAGCAAAGGCGGGCCCTCCCCCACCACAGATACGCAGTATTTT. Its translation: CASKGGPSPTTDTQYF.

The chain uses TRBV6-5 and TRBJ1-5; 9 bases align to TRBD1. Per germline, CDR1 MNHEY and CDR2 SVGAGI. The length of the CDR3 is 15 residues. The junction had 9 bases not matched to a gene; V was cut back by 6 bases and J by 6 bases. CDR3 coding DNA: TGTGCCAGCAGGCAGGGACAGGGATCTGGTCAGCCCCAGCATTTT. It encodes CASRQGQGSGQPQHF.

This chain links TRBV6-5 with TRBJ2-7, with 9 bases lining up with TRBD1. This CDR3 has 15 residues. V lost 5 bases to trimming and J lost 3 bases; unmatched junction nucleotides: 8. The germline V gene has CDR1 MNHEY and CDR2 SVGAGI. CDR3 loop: CASSLAGQGDYEQYF. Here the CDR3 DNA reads TGTGCCAGCAGTCTCGCGGGACAGGGAGACTACGAGCAGTACTTC.

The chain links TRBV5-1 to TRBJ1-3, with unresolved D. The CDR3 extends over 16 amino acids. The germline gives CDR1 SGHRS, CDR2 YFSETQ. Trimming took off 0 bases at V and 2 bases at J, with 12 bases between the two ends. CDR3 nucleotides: TGCGCCAGCAGCTTGGCCCCCGGTCAAACTGGAAACACCATATATTTT. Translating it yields CASSLAPGQTGNTIYF.

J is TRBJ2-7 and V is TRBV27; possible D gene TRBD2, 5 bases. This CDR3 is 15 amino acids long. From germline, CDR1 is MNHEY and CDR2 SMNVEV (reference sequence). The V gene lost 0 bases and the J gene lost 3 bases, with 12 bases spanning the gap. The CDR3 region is CASSLSFRGIYEQYF. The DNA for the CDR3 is TGTGCCAGCAGTTTATCGTTCCGGGGTATCTACGAGCAGTACTTC.

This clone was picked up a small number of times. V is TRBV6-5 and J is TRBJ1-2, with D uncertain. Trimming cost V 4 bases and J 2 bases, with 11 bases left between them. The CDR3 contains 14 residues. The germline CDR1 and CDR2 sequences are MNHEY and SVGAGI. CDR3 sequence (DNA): TGTGCCAGCAGTTCCGTCTCGGGGAACTATGGCTACACCTTC. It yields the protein CASSSVSGNYGYTF.

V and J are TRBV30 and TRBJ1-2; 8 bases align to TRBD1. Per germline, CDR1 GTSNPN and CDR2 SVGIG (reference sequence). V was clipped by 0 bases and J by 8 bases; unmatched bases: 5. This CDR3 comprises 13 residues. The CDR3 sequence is CAWSVIQGVGYTF. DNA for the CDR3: TGTGCCTGGAGTGTTATACAGGGGGTAGGCTACACCTTC.

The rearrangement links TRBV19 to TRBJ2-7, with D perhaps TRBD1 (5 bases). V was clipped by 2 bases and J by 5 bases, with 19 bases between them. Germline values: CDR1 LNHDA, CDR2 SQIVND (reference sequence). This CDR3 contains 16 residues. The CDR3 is CASSILTGALLHEQYF. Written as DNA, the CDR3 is TGTGCCAGTAGTATATTAACAGGCGCTCTTCTGCACGAGCAGTACTTC.

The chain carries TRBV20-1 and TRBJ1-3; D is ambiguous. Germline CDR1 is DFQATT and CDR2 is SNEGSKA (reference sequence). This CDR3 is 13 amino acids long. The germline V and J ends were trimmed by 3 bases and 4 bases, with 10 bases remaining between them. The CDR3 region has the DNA TGCAGTGCTAGTTCCGGGTGGGGAAACACCATATATTTT. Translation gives CSASSGWGNTIYF.